At least ten counts were recorded for the clone carrying this T cell receptor beta chain. Its matching antigen is unknown. These data originate in a study of human T cells and chemical hapten exposure. Study as a whole: Mostly female, the patients presented with alopecia areata, totalis or universalis.

Study observations and caveats: PT1 expanded TCR counts and patch test score correlated positively.

Unique molecular identifiers were attached to individual cDNA molecules within the library. MiXCR, run by TCRdb on the RACE reads, gives a single entry per CDR3 protein. This table has 300,000 to 450,000 distinct CDR3 sequences, 4% to 6% appearing once. The time point: pre-sensitization, week 0. Treatment defined: therapeutic diphenylcyclopropenone sensitization with weekly scalp DPC. The study enrolled 18 to 70-year-old alopecia patients suitable for DPC. Sample: whole blood, taken in connection with sensitization to the hapten diphenylcyclopropenone (DPC). This sequence was found in a woman aged 50 to 65 with alopecia areata. Some clones in this sample may be carry-over from other donors' samples.

In DNA, the CDR3 is TGTGCCAGCAGCCAAGACCCCCAGGGGGCGGTGGGGGTAGATACGCAGTATTTT. It codes for CASSQDPQGAVGVDTQYF. V and J are TRBV4-2 and TRBJ2-3, with 8 bases aligning to TRBD1. V lost 0 bases and J lost 5; bases outside the gene matches: 13. Germline V gene sequence: CDR1 LGHNA, CDR2 YNFKEQ. The CDR3 loop spans 18 amino acids.